This T cell receptor beta chain was sequenced for a study of CD8 T cells in Susac syndrome. This CDR3 contains 15 residues. Germline V lookup: CDR1 SGHTA, CDR2 FQGNSA. V shed 0 bases, J shed 5 bases, and the junction held 5 bases outside the gene matches. An amount of RNA that ranged from roughly 0.5 to 1 ug was reverse transcribed with random hexamers. The amplification used immunoSEQ multiplex PCR on TCR beta CDR3; it spanned 54 Vbeta and 13 Jbeta. TCRdb ran MiXCR on the immunoSEQ multiplex PCR reads and lists one entry per CDR3 protein. This table has some 200,000 distinct CDR3 sequences, roughly 95% appearing once.

This receptor was identified in a human donor with Susac syndrome. The source material was CD4+ T cells from PBMCs. The rearrangement links TRBV7-2 to TRBJ2-7; 9 bases align to TRBD2. This chain's CDR3 is CASSLASGGTHEQYF. CDR3 nucleotide sequence: TGTGCCAGCAGCTTAGCGAGCGGGGGGACCCACGAGCAGTACTTC.